The following is a T cell receptor beta chain sequence with its context. Per the study methods: Counts of nucleated cells, estimated from reference gene primer amplification, were obtained. The data were produced by immunoSEQ multiplex PCR, yet TCRdb's version contains in-frame clones alone and is incomplete. That table gives V, J and clone size, and the DNA gave D and trimming. The table has roughly 150,000 clones, 80% seen once. V was pared by 6 bases and J by 5 bases, with 7 bases between. The CDR3 contains 11 residues. Germline CDR1 is KGHSH and CDR2 is LQKENI. The data are from a study of blood T cell repertoires in COVID-19. Turning to the study itself: From T cells, B-cell-depleted T cells, or PBMCs came the material, which was cDNA or gDNA.

The V call is TRBV18, the J call TRBJ1-2; D remains unclear. The sequence was obtained from a man between 60 and 75 years old with acute or convalescent COVID-19. The specimen sequenced was peripheral blood. CDR3 coding DNA: TGTGCCAGCTCGGAGGGTTATGGCTACACCTTC. Translating it yields CASSEGYGYTF.